Presented here are 13 T cell receptor beta chains from one specimen sequenced in a study of beta chain features in type 1 diabetes. All of the isolated RNA was reverse transcribed, so expressed TCRB transcripts were sequenced. Produced via immunoSEQ multiplex PCR; TCRdb's table is partial and in-frame only. In the table there are roughly 40,000 clones, roughly 49% of which are singletons. Sequencing used central memory CD4+ T cells from blood. These receptors came from a woman under 30 in good health.

This chain uses TRBV11-2 with TRBJ2-5; 7 bases fit TRBD1. In germline, CDR1 is SGHAT, CDR2 FQNNGV. Trimming removed 6 bases from V and 4 bases from J; junction bases left unmatched: 11. The CDR3 runs 15 residues. The CDR3 sequence is CASRFRTGGGETQYF. The CDR3 DNA reads as TGTGCCAGCAGATTTAGGACAGGAGGTGGAGAGACCCAGTACTTC. The entire variable domain, with the rest obtained from reference TRBV11-2 and TRBJ2-5, is as follows: EAGVAQSPRYKIIEKRQSVAFWCNPISGHATLYWYQQILGQGPKLLIQFQNNGVVDDSQLPKDRFSAERLKGVDSTLKIQPAKLEDSAVYLCASRFRTGGGETQYFGPGTRLLVL.

The chain has TRBV6-1 and TRBJ1-4; D unresolved. V was cut by 4 bases and J by 8 bases, with 11 bases left in between. The CDR3 totals 13 residues. Germline loops: CDR1 MNHNS, CDR2 SASEGT. The CDR3 nucleotides are TGTGCCAGCAGTGTTCCCGCAGGAGAAAAACTGTTTTTT. It specifies CASSVPAGEKLFF.

This clone appeared a few times. CDR3 loop: CASSAVAGGPGETQYF. In DNA, the CDR3 is TGTGCCAGCAGCGCGGTAGCGGGAGGGCCTGGAGAGACCCAGTACTTC. The rearrangement joins TRBV7-2 to TRBJ2-5; 11 positions agree with TRBD2. Losses at the gene ends were 5 bases for V and 4 bases for J; bases not matched to a gene: 9. Germline V gene sequence: CDR1 SGHTA, CDR2 FQGNSA. The length of the CDR3 is 16 residues.

This clone showed up just a few times. CDR3 DNA: TGCAGCGCCGAGGGTTACGGAAAGACAGATACGCAGTATTTT. This translates into CSAEGYGKTDTQYF. This chain links TRBV29-1 with TRBJ2-3, with D possibly TRBD2 on 5 matching bases. CDR1 and CDR2 (germline): SQVTM, ANQGSEA. The CDR3 has 14 residues. V dropped 7 bases and J dropped 3 bases, with 17 bases sitting between them.

The chain carries TRBV25-1 and TRBJ2-2, with 10 bases that match TRBD2. V dropped 7 bases and J dropped 0; count of bases not matched to a gene: 5. The CDR3 consists of 16 residues. Germline CDR1 is MGHDK and CDR2 is SYGVNS. The CDR3 region has the DNA TGTGCCAGCACCCGAGCGGGAGGGGCGAACACCGGGGAGCTGTTTTTT. It specifies CASTRAGGANTGELFF.

The chain recombines TRBV6-6 with TRBJ2-1; D gene uncertain. This CDR3 is 15 amino acids long. V lost 4 bases and J 0 bases, leaving 10 bases between the germline ends. CDR1 and CDR2 from the germline V gene are MNHNY and SVGAGI (reference sequence). The DNA of the CDR3 is TGTGCCAGCAGTTCCCTCACTATCTCCTACAATGAGCAGTTCTTC. This gives the protein CASSSLTISYNEQFF.

This clone was seen only a few times. The genes are TRBV19 and TRBJ2-2; no clear D gene. The V end lost 6 bases, the J end lost 4 bases, and 3 bases lay between the germline ends. The germline V gene encodes CDR1 LNHDA and CDR2 SQIVND (reference sequence). This CDR3 spans 11 amino acids. The CDR3 is CASSSTGELFF. In DNA form, the CDR3 reads TGTGCCAGTAGCTCCACCGGGGAGCTGTTTTTT.

This chain links TRBV11-2 with TRBJ2-2, with 7 bases aligning to TRBD2. Unmatched junction bases numbered 9, after V lost 5 bases and J lost 6 bases. The CDR3 consists of 15 residues. In germline, CDR1 is SGHAT, CDR2 FQNNGV. CDR3 residues: CASSPRTSMAGELFF. CDR3 nucleotide sequence: TGTGCCAGCAGCCCCCGGACTAGTATGGCCGGGGAGCTGTTTTTT.

This sequence joins TRBV7-2 and TRBJ2-5; 7 bases map to TRBD2. The CDR3 runs to 15 residues. V lost 1 base and J lost 5; bases outside the gene matches: 7. CDR1 is SGHTA and CDR2 is FQGNSA in the germline V gene. The CDR3 coding sequence is TGTGCCAGCAGCTTAGTCGGTGGAGCGGGGGAGACCCAGTACTTC. It specifies CASSLVGGAGETQYF.

V is TRBV2 and J is TRBJ2-1, with a possible D match to TRBD1 (5 bases). Germline assignment: CDR1 SNHLY and CDR2 FYNNEI. The CDR3 totals 13 residues. The germline V and J ends were trimmed by 2 bases and 8 bases, with 10 bases remaining between them. The DNA of the CDR3 is TGTGCCAGCAGTGAACAGGGTTACGATGAGCAGTTCTTC. Translation: CASSEQGYDEQFF. The whole variable domain, remainder taken from reference TRBV2 and TRBJ2-1, is EPEVTQTPSHQVTQMGQEVILRCVPISNHLYFYWYRQILGQKVEFLVSFYNNEISEKSEIFDDQFSVERPDGSNFTLKIRSTKLEDSAMYFCASSEQGYDEQFFGPGTRLTVL.

The rearrangement joins TRBV5-1 to TRBJ2-3, with 8 nucleotides matching TRBD2. J was trimmed by 3 bases and V by 0 bases; bases with no gene match: 6. Germline V gene sequence: CDR1 SGHRS, CDR2 YFSETQ. The CDR3 contains 16 residues. Written as DNA, the CDR3 is TGCGCCAGCAGCTTGGGCGGGACTAGGATAACAGATACGCAGTATTTT. Protein sequence: CASSLGGTRITDTQYF.

CDR3 sequence (DNA): TGCAGCGCCGGCCGACTGGCGGGGAGCTCCTACGAGCAGTACTTC. It specifies CSAGRLAGSSYEQYF. V usage is TRBV29-1 and J usage is TRBJ2-7; D is possibly TRBD2 (6 bases). Germline V gives CDR1 SQVTM, CDR2 ANQGSEA. The CDR3 runs 15 residues. Trimming shortened V by 7 bases and J by 0 bases, and 19 bases separated the two germline ends.

This clone was recorded a few times. The V call is TRBV30, the J call TRBJ1-2; tentative D call: TRBD1 (5 bases). The ends were cut back, 0 bases at V and 4 bases at J, with 12 bases in the middle. CDR1 is GTSNPN and CDR2 is SVGIG in the germline V gene (reference sequence). The CDR3 is made up of 14 amino acids. CDR3 DNA sequence: TGTGCCTGGAGTGTCGGGGGGTTAGGCTATGGCTACACCTTC. Amino acids: CAWSVGGLGYGYTF.